A selection of T cell receptor beta chains follows, all from one sample in a study of blood T cells in healthy people across ages. TCRdb re-analysed the 5' RACE reads in MiXCR, keeping a single row per CDR3 protein. Of some 560,000 distinct CDR3 sequences in the sample, about 27% were seen once. These data also formed part of another study, on T cells of mothers and their children.

Sequenced sample: blood. These receptors were taken from a boy aged 2 to 10 in good health. The CDR3 runs from the conserved cysteine through the conserved F or W. The D gene is left open where the match is weak. Some rows have no size entry. The others give once, few or many, or a class for an expanded clone.

j_gene,d_gene,abundance,v_gene,CDR3aa,CDR3nt
TRBJ1-5,TRBD1,few,TRBV27,CASPSTGSNQPQHF,TGTGCCAGCCCTTCGACAGGGAGCAATCAGCCCCAGCATTTT
TRBJ1-2,.,.,TRBV9,CASSVAVNGVRYGYTF,TGTGCCAGCAGCGTAGCCGTTAATGGGGTCCGGTATGGCTACACCTTC
TRBJ2-5,TRBD1,.,TRBV14,CACSFRDRPKETQYF,TGTGCCTGCAGCTTCAGGGACAGACCTAAAGAGACCCAGTACTTC
TRBJ2-1,.,.,TRBV21-1,CASSKRGENEQFF,TGTGCCAGCAGCAAAAGAGGGGAAAATGAGCAGTTCTTC
TRBJ1-4,.,.,TRBV6-6,CASSYDGTNEKLFF,TGTGCCAGCAGTTACGACGGGACTAATGAAAAACTGTTTTTT
TRBJ2-7,.,.,TRBV15,CATSRDPAGIEDEQYF,TGTGCCACCAGCAGAGATCCGGCGGGGATAGAGGACGAGCAGTACTTC
TRBJ2-7,TRBD2,.,TRBV6-5,CASSYSNRGGLAGNYEQYF,TGTGCCAGCAGTTACTCGAACAGGGGCGGACTAGCGGGAAACTACGAGCAGTACTTC
TRBJ2-7,.,.,TRBV20-1,CSARKAQTYEQYF,TGCAGTGCTAGGAAAGCGCAAACCTACGAGCAGTACTTC
TRBJ2-1,TRBD1,.,TRBV11-1,CASSSQGAWNEQFF,TGTGCCAGCAGCTCACAGGGGGCGTGGAATGAGCAGTTCTTC
TRBJ1-2,.,.,TRBV7-2,CASSLVGLTNYGYTF,TGTGCCAGCAGCTTAGTCGGACTGACTAACTATGGCTACACCTTC
TRBJ1-1,.,many,TRBV9,CASSVDPSGTLNTEAFF,TGTGCCAGCAGCGTAGACCCCTCCGGGACACTGAACACTGAAGCTTTCTTT
TRBJ1-6,TRBD1,many,TRBV6-5,CASSRGNSPLHF,TGTGCCAGCAGCAGGGGGAATTCACCCCTCCACTTT
TRBJ2-7,TRBD2,.,TRBV20-1,CSARDPLAVAYEQYF,TGCAGTGCTAGAGATCCGCTAGCGGTGGCCTACGAGCAGTACTTC
TRBJ2-1,.,.,TRBV7-9,CASRPVYNEQFF,TGTGCCAGCAGGCCCGTCTACAATGAACAGTTCTTC
TRBJ2-5,.,few,TRBV6-2/TRBV6-3,CASRDRTTETQYF,TGTGCCAGCAGGGACCGGACTACCGAGACCCAGTACTTC
TRBJ2-1,TRBD1,.,TRBV20-1,CSASRVLTGNEQFF,TGCAGTGCTAGTCGGGTTTTGACAGGGAATGAGCAGTTCTTC
TRBJ2-1,TRBD2,few,TRBV5-1,CASSIGTRRNNEQFF,TGCGCCAGCAGCATAGGGACTAGACGAAACAATGAGCAGTTCTTC
TRBJ1-5,.,.,TRBV7-8,CASSRNGGERNQPQHF,TGTGCCAGCAGTCGTAACGGGGGGGAGCGCAACCAGCCCCAGCATTTT
TRBJ2-3,.,.,TRBV12-3/TRBV12-4,CASSRSPQGVRGADTQYF,TGTGCCAGCAGTCGATCTCCCCAGGGCGTCCGAGGGGCAGATACGCAGTATTTT
TRBJ1-6,TRBD1,few,TRBV7-6,CASSFTGAGNSPLHF,TGTGCCAGCAGCTTTACAGGGGCGGGGAATTCACCCCTCCACTTT
TRBJ2-5,TRBD2,.,TRBV24-1,CATSDGLEETQYF,TGTGCCACCAGTGATGGACTAGAAGAGACCCAGTACTTC
TRBJ2-5,TRBD2,.,TRBV6-5,CASTPGGIETQYF,TGTGCCAGCACTCCGGGGGGGATCGAGACCCAGTACTTC
TRBJ2-1,TRBD2,.,TRBV7-8,CASSFETSGAYNEQFF,TGTGCCAGCAGCTTCGAGACTAGCGGAGCCTACAATGAGCAGTTCTTC
TRBJ2-3,TRBD2,.,TRBV7-8,CASSPMTSGLGYTQYF,TGTGCCAGCAGCCCGATGACTAGCGGGCTGGGCTATACGCAGTATTTT
TRBJ2-1,.,.,TRBV5-1,CASSRDQNEQFF,TGCGCCAGCAGCCGGGACCAGAATGAGCAGTTCTTC
TRBJ2-7,.,.,TRBV27,CASGPPYEQYF,TGTGCCAGCGGCCCTCCCTACGAGCAGTACTTC
TRBJ1-1,.,.,TRBV29-1,CSAVLQENTEAFF,TGCAGCGCGGTCCTACAGGAGAACACTGAAGCTTTCTTT
TRBJ2-1,TRBD2,few,TRBV27,CASSSRGGLTYNEQFF,TGTGCCAGCAGTTCTCGGGGGGGACTAACCTACAATGAGCAGTTCTTC
TRBJ2-3,TRBD2,.,TRBV20-1,CSASLAGATSTDTQYF,TGCAGTGCTAGCCTAGCGGGGGCGACTAGCACAGATACGCAGTATTTT
TRBJ1-1,.,few,TRBV5-1,CASRGPMNTEAFF,TGCGCCAGCAGGGGCCCGATGAATACTGAAGCTTTCTTT
TRBJ1-1,TRBD1,.,TRBV11-2,CASSLGEGAMNTEAFF,TGTGCCAGCAGCTTAGGGGAGGGGGCCATGAACACTGAAGCTTTCTTT
TRBJ1-5,.,.,TRBV12-3/TRBV12-4,CASSGINSNQPQHF,TGTGCCAGCAGTGGGATAAATAGCAATCAGCCCCAGCATTTT
TRBJ2-6,.,few,TRBV7-2,CASGGLLYNVLTF,TGTGCCAGCGGGGGACTGCTATACAACGTCCTGACTTTC
TRBJ2-1,.,.,TRBV3-1,CASSPQGSHSDEQFF,TGTGCCAGCAGCCCACAGGGTTCACACAGCGATGAGCAGTTCTTC
TRBJ2-5,TRBD2,.,TRBV12-3/TRBV12-4,CASSGTSGNEQETQYF,TGTGCCAGCTCCGGGACTAGCGGGAACGAGCAAGAGACCCAGTACTTC
TRBJ2-2,.,.,TRBV5-1,CASSYPAKNRQNTGELFF,TGCGCCAGCAGCTACCCCGCGAAAAACCGGCAGAACACCGGGGAGCTGTTTTTT
TRBJ1-1,.,.,TRBV6-1,CASSGSVHTEAFF,TGTGCCAGCAGTGGTTCCGTTCACACTGAAGCTTTCTTT
TRBJ2-7,.,few,TRBV7-2,CASSLASGDYEQYF,TGTGCCAGCAGCTTAGCTAGCGGTGACTACGAGCAGTACTTC
TRBJ2-5,TRBD2,many,TRBV10-3,CAIRGTSGTETQYF,TGTGCCATCAGGGGGACTAGCGGGACTGAGACCCAGTACTTC
TRBJ1-1,TRBD1,few,TRBV5-1,CASSFRDRGSHTEAFF,TGCGCCAGCAGCTTCCGGGACAGGGGTTCGCACACTGAAGCTTTCTTT
TRBJ2-3,TRBD2,few,TRBV7-2,CASSSPTSGSTDTQYF,TGTGCCAGCAGCTCTCCGACTAGCGGGAGTACAGATACGCAGTATTTT
TRBJ2-2,.,few,TRBV27,CASSLSPTGTGELFF,TGTGCCAGCAGTTTATCACCTACCGGGACCGGGGAGCTGTTTTTT
TRBJ1-2,TRBD1,once,TRBV10-3,CAISESGQGTYGCTF,TGTGCCATCAGTGAATCAGGACAGGGAACGTATGGCTGCACCTTC
TRBJ1-1,.,.,TRBV2,CASKQGDGGAFF,TGTGCCAGCAAACAGGGCGACGGAGGAGCTTTCTTT
TRBJ2-1,TRBD2,.,TRBV3-1,CASTAERGGEQFF,TGTGCCAGCACCGCTGAGCGGGGGGGTGAGCAGTTCTTC